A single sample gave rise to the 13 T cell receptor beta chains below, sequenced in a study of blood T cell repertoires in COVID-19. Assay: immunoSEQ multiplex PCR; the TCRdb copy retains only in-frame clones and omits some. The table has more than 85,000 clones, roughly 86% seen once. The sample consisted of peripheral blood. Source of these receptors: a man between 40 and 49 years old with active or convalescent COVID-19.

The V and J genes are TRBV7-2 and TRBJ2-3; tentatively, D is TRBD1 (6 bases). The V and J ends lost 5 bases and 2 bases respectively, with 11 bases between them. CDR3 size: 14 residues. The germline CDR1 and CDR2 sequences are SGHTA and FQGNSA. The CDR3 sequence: CASSPDRNTDTQYF. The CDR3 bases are TGTGCCAGCAGCCCAGACAGGAACACAGATACGCAGTATTTT.

The CDR3 region has the DNA TGTGCCTGGAGTGCACAAAGGGAGGGGTACACCTTC. Protein: CAWSAQREGYTF. V usage is TRBV30 and J usage is TRBJ1-2, with a tentative D call TRBD1 (5 bases). The CDR3 consists of 12 residues. Germline V gene lookup returns CDR1 GTSNPN and CDR2 SVGIG (reference sequence). The V end was cut by 1 base, the J end by 11 bases, with 14 bases between.

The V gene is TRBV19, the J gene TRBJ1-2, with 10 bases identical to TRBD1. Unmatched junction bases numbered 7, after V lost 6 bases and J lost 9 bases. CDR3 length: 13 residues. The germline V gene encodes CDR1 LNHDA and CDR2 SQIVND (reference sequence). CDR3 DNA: TGTGCCAGTAGAAGGACAGGGGGTATGAGCTACACCTTC. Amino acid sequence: CASRRTGGMSYTF. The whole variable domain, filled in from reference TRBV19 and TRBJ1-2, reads DGGITQSPKYLFRKEGQNVTLSCEQNLNHDAMYWYRQDPGQGLRLIYYSQIVNDFQKGDIAEGYSVSREKKESFPLTVTSAQKNPTAFYLCASRRTGGMSYTFGSGTRLTVV.

The CDR3 spells CASSLTANYGYTF. CDR3 DNA: TGTGCCAGCAGCTTGACAGCTAACTATGGCTACACCTTC. The V call is TRBV11-2, the J call TRBJ1-2; D perhaps matches TRBD1 (5 bases). The CDR3 totals 13 residues. CDR1 is SGHAT, CDR2 FQNNGV, per germline. Trimming pared 3 bases from V and 0 bases from J, leaving 5 bases between.

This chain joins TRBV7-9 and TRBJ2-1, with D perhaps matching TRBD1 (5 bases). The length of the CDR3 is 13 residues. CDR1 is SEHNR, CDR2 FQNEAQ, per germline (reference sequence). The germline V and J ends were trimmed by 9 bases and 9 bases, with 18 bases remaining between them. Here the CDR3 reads CASSRKGDSEQFF. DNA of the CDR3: TGTGCCAGTAGCCGTAAAGGGGATAGTGAGCAGTTCTTC.

The CDR3, as DNA: TGTGCCAGTTTATCCGGACACCTCTCTGGAAACACCATATATTTT. This encodes CASLSGHLSGNTIYF. The chain carries TRBV19 and TRBJ1-3; tentatively, D is TRBD1 (5 bases). The ends were cut back, 8 bases at V and 0 bases at J, with 14 bases in the middle. Germline CDR1 is LNHDA and CDR2 is SQIVND (reference sequence). The CDR3 runs to 15 residues.

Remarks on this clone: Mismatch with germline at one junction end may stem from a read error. DNA of the CDR3: TGTGCCAGCAGTGAAGCTTTAGGATCTAGAACTTTT. It translates to CASSEALGSRTF. The V gene is TRBV2, the J gene TRBJ1-4; D is uncertain. The CDR3 totals 12 residues. CDR1 SNHLY and CDR2 FYNNEI come from the germline V gene.

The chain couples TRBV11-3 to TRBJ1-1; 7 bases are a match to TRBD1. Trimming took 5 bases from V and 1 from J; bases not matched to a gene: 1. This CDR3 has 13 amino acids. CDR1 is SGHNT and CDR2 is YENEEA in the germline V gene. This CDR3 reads CASSGTANTEAFF. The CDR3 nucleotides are TGTGCCAGCAGCGGGACAGCGAACACTGAAGCTTTCTTT.

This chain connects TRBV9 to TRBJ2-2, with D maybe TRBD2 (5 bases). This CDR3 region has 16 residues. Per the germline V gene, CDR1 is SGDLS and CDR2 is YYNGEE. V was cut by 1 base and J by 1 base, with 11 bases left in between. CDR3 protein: CASSVFASLNTGELFF. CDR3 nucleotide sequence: TGTGCCAGCAGCGTATTTGCTAGCCTGAACACCGGGGAGCTGTTTTTT.

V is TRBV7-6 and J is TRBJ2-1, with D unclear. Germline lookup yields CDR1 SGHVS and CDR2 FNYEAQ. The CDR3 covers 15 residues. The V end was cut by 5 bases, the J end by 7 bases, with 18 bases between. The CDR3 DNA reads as TGTGCCAGCAGCCCCACCGGTGGGTTCAGGAATGAGCAGTTCTTC. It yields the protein CASSPTGGFRNEQFF.

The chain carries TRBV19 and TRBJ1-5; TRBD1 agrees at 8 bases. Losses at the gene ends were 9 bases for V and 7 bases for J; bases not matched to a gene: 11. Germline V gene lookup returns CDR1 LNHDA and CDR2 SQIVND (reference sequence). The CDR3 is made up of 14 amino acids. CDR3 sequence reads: CASRGRTGPQPQHF. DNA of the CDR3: TGTGCCAGCCGAGGCCGGACAGGGCCCCAGCCCCAGCATTTT.

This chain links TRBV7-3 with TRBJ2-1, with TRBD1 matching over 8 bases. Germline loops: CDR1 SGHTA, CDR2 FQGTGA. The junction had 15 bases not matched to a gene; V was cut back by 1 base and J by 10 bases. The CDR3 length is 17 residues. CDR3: CASSLRSRDRGIHEQFF. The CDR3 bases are TGTGCCAGCAGCTTAAGATCGAGAGACAGGGGTATTCACGAGCAGTTCTTC.

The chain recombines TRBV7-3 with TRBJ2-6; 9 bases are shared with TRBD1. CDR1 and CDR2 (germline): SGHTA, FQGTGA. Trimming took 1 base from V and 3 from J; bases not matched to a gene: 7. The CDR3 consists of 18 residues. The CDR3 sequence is CASSLIGTGLIGANVLTF. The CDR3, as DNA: TGTGCCAGCAGCTTAATAGGGACAGGGTTAATTGGGGCCAACGTCCTGACTTTC.